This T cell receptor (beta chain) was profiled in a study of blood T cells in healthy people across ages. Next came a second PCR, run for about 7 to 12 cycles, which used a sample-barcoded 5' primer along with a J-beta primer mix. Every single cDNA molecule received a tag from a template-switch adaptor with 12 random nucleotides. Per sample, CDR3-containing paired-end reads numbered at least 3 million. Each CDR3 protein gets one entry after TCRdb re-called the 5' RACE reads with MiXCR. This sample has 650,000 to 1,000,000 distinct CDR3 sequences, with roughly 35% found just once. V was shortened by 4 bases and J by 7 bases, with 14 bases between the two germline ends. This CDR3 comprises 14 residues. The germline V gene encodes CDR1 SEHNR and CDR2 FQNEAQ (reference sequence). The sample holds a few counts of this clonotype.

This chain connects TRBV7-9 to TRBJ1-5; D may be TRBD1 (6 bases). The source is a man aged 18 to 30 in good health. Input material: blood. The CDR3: CASSSYRVDQPQHF. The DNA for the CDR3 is TGTGCCAGCAGCTCCTACAGGGTTGACCAGCCCCAGCATTTT.